The 28 T cell receptor beta chains given below trace back to one sample, sequenced in a study of blood T cells in healthy people across ages. The second PCR ran 7 to 11 cycles with a sample-barcoded 5' primer and J-beta primers. TCRdb fed the 5' RACE reads into MiXCR, producing one record per CDR3 protein. The sample lists 720,000 or so distinct CDR3 sequences; approximately 40% were seen once. The sequencing input was blood. Receptor source: a man aged 80 or over in good health.

The chain joins TRBV20-1 to TRBJ2-7; D uncertain. V lost 3 bases and J lost 0, with 12 bases in between. CDR3 length equals 14 residues. Germline V gene sequence: CDR1 DFQATT, CDR2 SNEGSKA (reference sequence). The CDR3 reads CSASSGASSYEQYF. Written as DNA, the CDR3 is TGCAGTGCTAGTTCGGGCGCCAGCTCCTACGAGCAGTACTTC.

The chain has TRBV6-5 and TRBJ2-1, with TRBD1 identical over 7 bases. CDR1 MNHEY and CDR2 SVGAGI come from the germline V gene. The CDR3 sequence is 15 residues long. V shed 5 bases and J 2 bases; nucleotides not matched to a gene: 6. CDR3: CASSPGTDPYNEQFF. As DNA, the CDR3 is TGTGCCAGCAGTCCCGGGACAGACCCCTACAATGAGCAGTTCTTC.

The chain carries TRBV20-1 and TRBJ2-5, with no clear D. Trimming took off 3 bases at V and 2 bases at J, with 10 bases between the two ends. The CDR3 has 13 residues. Germline V gene sequence: CDR1 DFQATT, CDR2 SNEGSKA (reference sequence). CDR3 sequence reads: CSASFFSQETQYF. CDR3 sequence (DNA): TGCAGTGCTAGCTTTTTTTCACAAGAGACCCAGTACTTC.

This clonotype was seen only a few times. The V call is TRBV5-1, the J call TRBJ2-3, with 8 bases fitting TRBD1. The V gene's germline CDR1 is SGHRS and CDR2 YFSETQ. V gave up 4 bases and J gave up 2 bases; unmatched junction bases: 3. This CDR3 region has 14 residues. CDR3 region: CASSGDRTTDTQYF. CDR3 in DNA: TGCGCCAGCAGCGGGGACAGGACCACAGATACGCAGTATTTT. The full variable domain, with the rest looked up from reference TRBV5-1 and TRBJ2-3, is KAGVTQTPRYLIKTRGQQVTLSCSPISGHRSVSWYQQTPGQGLQFLFEYFSETQRNKGNFPGRFSGRQFSNSRSEMNVSTLELGDSALYLCASSGDRTTDTQYFGPGTRLTVL.

The chain couples TRBV28 to TRBJ2-7; TRBD2 matches at 11 bases. J lost 7 bases, V lost 4 bases, and 15 bases had no gene match. The germline V gene has CDR1 MDHEN and CDR2 SYDVKM. This CDR3 contains 17 residues. The CDR3 sequence: CASSSPSGRRSYNEQYF. The CDR3 nucleotides are TGTGCCAGCAGTTCCCCTAGCGGGAGGAGGTCCTACAATGAGCAGTACTTC. The variable domain in full, with the rest retrieved from reference TRBV28 and TRBJ2-7, is DVKVTQSSRYLVKRTGEKVFLECVQDMDHENMFWYRQDPGLGLRLIYFSYDVKMKEKGDIPEGYSVSREKKERFSLILESASTNQTSMYLCASSSPSGRRSYNEQYFGPGTRLTVT.

As DNA, the CDR3 is TGCAGTGAAAGCGGGAGGGGGAGGACAGATACGCAGTATTTT. This gives the protein CSESGRGRTDTQYF. The J gene is TRBJ2-3, the V gene TRBV20-1; TRBD2 matches 10 bases. The V gene's germline CDR1 is DFQATT and CDR2 SNEGSKA (reference sequence). This CDR3 comprises 14 residues. Trimming took 7 bases from V and 3 from J; bases not matched to a gene: 7.

The sample holds many counts of this clonotype. V and J are TRBV29-1 and TRBJ1-2, with 8 positions matching TRBD1. The CDR3 is 12 amino acids. Trimming took 5 bases from V and 2 from J; bases not matched to a gene: 1. Germline CDR1 reads SQVTM; CDR2 reads ANQGSEA. The CDR3 nucleotides read TGCAGCGTTCAGGGGGCGAACTATGGCTACACCTTC. Translation: CSVQGANYGYTF.

This chain uses TRBV7-2 with TRBJ2-7, with a weak D call TRBD1 (7 bases). Germline CDR1 and CDR2: SGHTA and FQGNSA. The V end was cut by 4 bases, the J end by 7 bases, with 20 bases between. The CDR3 sequence is 15 residues long. CDR3 sequence: CASSSQGRYANEQYF. CDR3 in DNA: TGTGCCAGCAGCTCACAGGGGAGGTATGCGAATGAGCAGTACTTC.

The chain employs TRBV12-3 or TRBV12-4 and TRBJ2-1; D remains unclear. CDR3 length: 13 amino acids. The V and J ends lost 6 bases and 9 bases respectively, with 15 bases between them. Here the CDR3 DNA reads TGTGCCAGCAGCCTGGGCCCGTGGGGTGAGCAGTTCTTC. Its protein is CASSLGPWGEQFF.

The chain has TRBV20-1 and TRBJ1-1, with 8 bases fitting TRBD1. V gave up 4 bases and J gave up 2 bases; unmatched junction bases: 18. Germline-derived CDR1 and CDR2 are DFQATT and SNEGSKA (reference sequence). This CDR3 is 18 amino acids long. In DNA form, the CDR3 reads TGCAGTGCTACGGTTTTTTACAGGGGGGCTTCGGGTAACACTGAAGCTTTCTTT. It translates to CSATVFYRGASGNTEAFF.

The V and J genes are TRBV5-1 and TRBJ1-5, with 10 bases lining up with TRBD1. Losses at the gene ends were 4 bases for V and 5 bases for J; bases not matched to a gene: 3. CDR1 is SGHRS, CDR2 YFSETQ, per germline. The CDR3 contains 14 residues. The CDR3 bases are TGCGCCAGCAGCATGACAGGGGGCGATCAGCCCCAGCATTTT. This codes for CASSMTGGDQPQHF.

Points on this clonotype: One junction end disagrees with the germline gene, perhaps due to a read error. The CDR3: CASSLAMGGNGGCTF. Here the CDR3 DNA reads TGTGCCAGCAGCTTAGCGATGGGGGGGAACGGTGGCTGCACCTTC. The chain joins TRBV7-2 to TRBJ1-2, with a weak D call TRBD1 (5 bases). This CDR3 region has 15 residues. Germline values: CDR1 SGHTA, CDR2 FQGNSA.

This clonotype was observed a few times. This chain connects TRBV4-1 to TRBJ2-3, with D unclear. Trimming removed 2 bases at V and 2 bases at J, with 11 bases between. There are 15 residues in the CDR3. Germline V gene data show CDR1 as MGHRA and CDR2 as YSYEKL. CDR3 DNA: TGCGCCAGCAGCCAAACCGGAAAACTCACAGATACGCAGTATTTT. As protein: CASSQTGKLTDTQYF.

Turning to this clonotype: Relative to the germline gene, one junction end is altered; a read error may explain this. The chain links TRBV2 to TRBJ2-3; D ambiguous. This CDR3 region has 13 residues. Germline loops: CDR1 SNHLY, CDR2 FYNNEI. The CDR3 protein is CASIEERTDTQYF. In nucleotides, the CDR3 is TGTGCCAGCATTGAAGAAAGGACAGATACGCAGTATTTT. Full variable domain (rest looked up from reference TRBV2 and TRBJ2-3): EPEVTQTPSHQVTQMGQEVILRCVPISNHLYFYWYRQILGQKVEFLVSFYNNEISEKSEIFDDQFSVERPDGSNFTLKIRSTKLEDSAMYFCASIEERTDTQYFGPGTRLTVL.

The rearrangement links TRBV7-3 to TRBJ2-7; 9 bases match TRBD2. CDR1 and CDR2 (germline): SGHTA, FQGTGA. Trimming removed 2 bases from V and 4 bases from J; junction bases left unmatched: 6. The CDR3 has 15 amino acids. DNA for the CDR3: TGTGCCAGCAGCTTACCCGCGACTAGCGGTTACGAGCAGTACTTC. The encoded protein is CASSLPATSGYEQYF.

The chain has TRBV7-8 and TRBJ1-2; 7 bases map to TRBD1. The J segment lost 4 bases and the V segment lost 5 bases, leaving 16 bases of the junction unmatched. The CDR3 length is 17 residues. Germline V gives CDR1 SGHVS, CDR2 FQNEAQ. The CDR3 DNA sequence: TGTGCCAGCAGCCGTTTCCCGGGACAGCCTAATTTCTATGGCTACACCTTC. Its translation: CASSRFPGQPNFYGYTF.

This clonotype showed up many times. The rearrangement joins TRBV7-2 to TRBJ2-3; 9 bases are shared with TRBD2. This CDR3 has 22 amino acids. V dropped 3 bases and J dropped 4; count of bases not matched to a gene: 26. Germline values: CDR1 SGHTA, CDR2 FQGNSA. The CDR3 region is CASSFPTSLAGSPKSPPDTQYF. The CDR3 coding sequence is TGTGCCAGCAGCTTCCCAACATCTCTAGCGGGATCGCCCAAGAGTCCCCCAGATACGCAGTATTTT. The full variable domain, in which reference TRBV7-2 and TRBJ2-3 provide the parts outside the CDR3, is GAGVSQSPSNKVTEKGKDVELRCDPISGHTALYWYRQSLGQGLEFLIYFQGNSAPDKSGLPSDRFSAERTGGSVSTLTIQRTQQEDSAVYLCASSFPTSLAGSPKSPPDTQYFGPGTRLTVL.

The chain carries TRBV5-1 and TRBJ1-1; the match to TRBD1 covers 8 bases. Germline lookup yields CDR1 SGHRS and CDR2 YFSETQ. The CDR3 extends over 16 amino acids. The V and J ends lost 0 bases and 4 bases, in that order; junction bases with no gene match: 8. CDR3 DNA: TGCGCCAGCAGCTTGGGGGGCTCAGGGGGCTTCACTGAAGCTTTCTTT. Amino acids: CASSLGGSGGFTEAFF.

This clonotype was seen ten or more times. The gene calls are TRBV5-1 and TRBJ2-1, with TRBD1 matching 9 bases. The CDR3 has 20 amino acids. The V and J ends lost 4 bases and 4 bases, in that order; junction bases with no gene match: 21. Germline V gene lookup returns CDR1 SGHRS and CDR2 YFSETQ. The CDR3 DNA is TGCGCCAGCAGCCCTGGGACAGGGAATGCCGCCCAGTATACTTACAATGAGCAGTTCTTC. Its translation is CASSPGTGNAAQYTYNEQFF.

The rearrangement links TRBV20-1 to TRBJ2-5; the D gene is possibly TRBD1 (5 bases). The J call may be mistaken, given a closer DNA end match to TRBJ2-7. Germline V CDR1 and CDR2: DFQATT, SNEGSKA (reference sequence). The CDR3 is made up of 15 amino acids. Here the CDR3 reads CSARLDIKDPYEQYF. The CDR3 nucleotides are TGCAGTGCTAGATTGGACATTAAGGACCCCTACGAGCAGTACTTC.

This clonotype was found many times. The gene calls are TRBV28 and TRBJ2-3; possible D gene TRBD2, 6 bases. The CDR3 is 10 amino acids. Germline CDR1 reads MDHEN; CDR2 reads SYDVKM. Trimming shortened V by 10 bases and J by 11 bases, and 13 bases separated the two germline ends. The CDR3 region is CATTSRRQYF. The DNA of the CDR3 is TGTGCCACCACTAGCCGAAGGCAGTATTTT.

This clonotype has a handful of counts. The chain's CDR3 is CASSPPLRVEQYF. DNA of the CDR3: TGTGCCAGCAGCCCCCCCTTGCGTGTCGAGCAGTACTTC. The chain recombines TRBV7-9 with TRBJ2-7, with D uncertain. The V and J ends lost 5 bases and 6 bases respectively, with 14 bases between them. The germline V gene encodes CDR1 SEHNR and CDR2 FQNEAQ (reference sequence). The CDR3 has 13 residues.

This clonotype was observed a handful of times. The chain employs TRBV4-3 and TRBJ2-5, with D unclear. V lost 0 bases and J 2 bases, leaving 13 bases between the germline ends. CDR3 size: 16 residues. In germline, CDR1 is LGHNA, CDR2 YSLEER. CDR3 sequence (DNA): TGCGCCAGCAGCCAAGATTTCCCAGGTCAGCAAGAGACCCAGTACTTC. Its protein product is CASSQDFPGQQETQYF.

This clonotype was seen a few times. The rearrangement links TRBV4-3 to TRBJ2-7; 11 bases map to TRBD1. The germline gives CDR1 LGHNA, CDR2 YSLEER. This CDR3 has 17 amino acids. Trimming cost V 3 bases and J 8 bases; bases outside gene matches: 15. The CDR3 reads CASSHVGGTGGNNKQYF. CDR3 DNA: TGCGCCAGCAGCCACGTTGGGGGGACAGGGGGAAATAATAAGCAGTACTTC.

A few counts support this clonotype. V gene TRBV6-2 or TRBV6-3 combines with J gene TRBJ2-7, with TRBD1 matching over 9 bases. With 2 bases clipped from V and 4 bases from J, the junction kept 9 bases outside the gene matches. Looked up from germline, CDR1 is MNHEY and CDR2 is SVGEGT. This CDR3 is 16 amino acids long. Here the CDR3 DNA reads TGTGCCAGCAGTTACCCCCGGGACAGGGAGACTTACGAGCAGTACTTC. Translating gives CASSYPRDRETYEQYF.

This clonotype appeared a few times. The rearrangement joins TRBV27 to TRBJ2-5; no clear D gene. The J call is in doubt because the DNA end fits TRBJ2-7 better. Germline V gives CDR1 MNHEY, CDR2 SMNVEV (reference sequence). The length of the CDR3 is 14 residues. CDR3 bases: TGTGCCAGCAGTTTAACGGGCGCCGCCTACGAGCAGTACTTC. This codes for CASSLTGAAYEQYF.

This chain uses TRBV6-6 with TRBJ2-7; 7 nucleotides agree with TRBD1. The length of the CDR3 is 14 residues. Trimming removed 4 bases from V and 2 bases from J; junction bases left unmatched: 5. CDR1 and CDR2 from the germline V gene are MNHNY and SVGAGI (reference sequence). The DNA of the CDR3 is TGTGCCAGCAGTTCGACAGGGCGGGCCTACGAGCAGTACTTC. This sequence encodes CASSSTGRAYEQYF.

This clonotype was observed a handful of times. The V and J genes are TRBV7-2 and TRBJ1-2; D gene unclear. The V gene lost 5 bases and the J gene lost 1 base, with 8 bases spanning the gap. The CDR3 runs to 13 residues. Germline CDR1 and CDR2: SGHTA and FQGNSA. CDR3 bases: TGTGCCAGCAGCCTCGGTGATAACTATGGCTACACCTTC. Its protein product is CASSLGDNYGYTF.